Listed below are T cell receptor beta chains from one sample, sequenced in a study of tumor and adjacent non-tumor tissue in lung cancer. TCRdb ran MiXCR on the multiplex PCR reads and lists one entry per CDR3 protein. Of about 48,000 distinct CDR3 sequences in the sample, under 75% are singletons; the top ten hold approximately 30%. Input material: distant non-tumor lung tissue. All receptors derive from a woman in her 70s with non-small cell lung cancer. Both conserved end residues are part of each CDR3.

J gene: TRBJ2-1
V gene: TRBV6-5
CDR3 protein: CASSQDHPAGLAGVVGGNEQFF

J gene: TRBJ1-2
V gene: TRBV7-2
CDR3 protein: CASSAGYGNYGYTF

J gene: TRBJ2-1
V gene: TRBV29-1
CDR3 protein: CSVELDGAEQFF

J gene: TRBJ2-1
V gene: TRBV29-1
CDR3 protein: CSVEIGGTHNEQFF

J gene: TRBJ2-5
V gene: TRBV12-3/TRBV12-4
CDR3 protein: CTSSLQGLPQETQYF

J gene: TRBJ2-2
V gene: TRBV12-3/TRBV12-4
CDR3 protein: CANSESATGELIF

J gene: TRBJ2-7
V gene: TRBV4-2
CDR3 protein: CASCQDLVSKAGPQLEQYF

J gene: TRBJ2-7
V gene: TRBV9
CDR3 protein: CASSVAAGGPEQYF

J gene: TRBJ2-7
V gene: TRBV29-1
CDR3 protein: CSVEISGCDEQYF

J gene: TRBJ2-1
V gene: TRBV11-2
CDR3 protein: CVSSRTAGNLYNEQFF

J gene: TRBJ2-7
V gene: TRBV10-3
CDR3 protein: CTISEGTRGSYEQYF

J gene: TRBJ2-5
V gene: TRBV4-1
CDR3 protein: CASSPGDGSGRYQMTQYF

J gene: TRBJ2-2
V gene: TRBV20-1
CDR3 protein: CSVRDARQGASGELFF

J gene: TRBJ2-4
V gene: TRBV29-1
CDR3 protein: CCVEVLGIAKNTQYF

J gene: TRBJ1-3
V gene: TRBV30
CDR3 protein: CAWSIPRSIPGNTIYF

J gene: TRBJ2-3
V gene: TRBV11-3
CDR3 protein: CTSNSGTSGRTDTQYF

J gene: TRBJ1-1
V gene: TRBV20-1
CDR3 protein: CSATSWGTGRNTEAFF

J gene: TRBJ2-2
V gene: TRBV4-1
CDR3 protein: CASQVGFGGELFF

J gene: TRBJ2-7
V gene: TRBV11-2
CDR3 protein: CASSPSGSLYEQYF

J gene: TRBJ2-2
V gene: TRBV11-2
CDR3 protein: CASSWTGELFF

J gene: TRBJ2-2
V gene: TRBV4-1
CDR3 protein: CASRATGELFF

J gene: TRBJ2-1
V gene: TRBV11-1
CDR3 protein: CASSLALAGLYNNQFF

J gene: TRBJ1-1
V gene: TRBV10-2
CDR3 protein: CPSSEWSTPKTEAFF

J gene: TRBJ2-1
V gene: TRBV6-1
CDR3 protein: CPSRSGRTTSYNEQFF

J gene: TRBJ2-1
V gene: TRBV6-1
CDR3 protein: CASSEAANGNPYNEQLF

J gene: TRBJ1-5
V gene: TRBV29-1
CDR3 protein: CSVGQDNRPQHF

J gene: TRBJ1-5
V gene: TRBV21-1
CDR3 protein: CAIRGQGRQPHHF

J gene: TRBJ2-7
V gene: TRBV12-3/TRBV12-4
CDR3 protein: CASSFGASGIGEQYF

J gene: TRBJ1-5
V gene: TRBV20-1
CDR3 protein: CSAINRGRGVIGNQPQHF

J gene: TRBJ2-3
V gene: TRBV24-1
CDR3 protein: CATSDFGTRITDTQYF

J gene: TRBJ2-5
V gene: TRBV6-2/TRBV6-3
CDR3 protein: CARTKTEETQYF

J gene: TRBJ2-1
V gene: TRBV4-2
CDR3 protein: CASSQDVTENNEQFF

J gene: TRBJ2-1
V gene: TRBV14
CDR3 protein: CASSPRRGSSYNEQFF

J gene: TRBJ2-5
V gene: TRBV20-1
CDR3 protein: CSAQDQETQYF

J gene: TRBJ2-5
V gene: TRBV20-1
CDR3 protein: CSGESQDTQYF

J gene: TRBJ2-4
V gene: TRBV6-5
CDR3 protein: CTSSYQDRGTIQYF

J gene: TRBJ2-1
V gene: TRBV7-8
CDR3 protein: CASRLASRAGNLYNEQFF

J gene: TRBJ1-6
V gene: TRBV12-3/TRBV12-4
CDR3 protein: CASTIPEGARSPLHF

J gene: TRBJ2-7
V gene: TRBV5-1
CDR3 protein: CASSLGGHYEQYF

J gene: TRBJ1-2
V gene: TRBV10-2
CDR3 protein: CATSATGANYGCTF

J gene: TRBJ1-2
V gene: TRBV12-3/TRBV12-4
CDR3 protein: CASSFFMTGAYYGYTF

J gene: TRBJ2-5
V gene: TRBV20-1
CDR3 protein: CSAGPELAGVETQYF

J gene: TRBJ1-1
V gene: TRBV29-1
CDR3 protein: CNARGLLNTEAFF

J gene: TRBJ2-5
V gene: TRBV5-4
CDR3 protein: CVSSLGNLGETQYF

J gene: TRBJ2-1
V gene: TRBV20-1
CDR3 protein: CSAGTSGVYNEQFF

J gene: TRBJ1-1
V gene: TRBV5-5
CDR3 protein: CASNLTGYTEAFF

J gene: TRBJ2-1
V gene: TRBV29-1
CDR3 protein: CRVKRQVVNEQFF

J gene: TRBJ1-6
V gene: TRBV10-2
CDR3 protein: CASSARQGNPPLHF

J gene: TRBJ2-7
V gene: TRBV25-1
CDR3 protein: CASSGDSDEQYF

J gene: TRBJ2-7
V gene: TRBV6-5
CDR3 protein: CTSSPGTGAYEQYF

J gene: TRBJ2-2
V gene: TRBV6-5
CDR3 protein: CASSQTFTGELFF

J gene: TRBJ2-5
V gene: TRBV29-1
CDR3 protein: CSVLGLAGLDGFQETHFF

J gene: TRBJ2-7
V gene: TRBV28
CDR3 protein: CATRKYKGSYEQYF

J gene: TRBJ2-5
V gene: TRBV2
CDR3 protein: CASSEGSGETQYF

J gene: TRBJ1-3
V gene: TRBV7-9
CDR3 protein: CANSFNRAGNTIYF

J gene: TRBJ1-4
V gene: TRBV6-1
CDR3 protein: CANRPRTGPTNEKLLF